These 20 T cell receptor beta chains came from one sample sequenced in a study of PD-1 blockade in mismatch repair-deficient tumors. The assay was immunoSEQ multiplex PCR, and TCRdb's table has in-frame clones only and misses some. Of some 100,000 clones listed, 82% are singletons. The sample was peripheral blood, taken about 36 weeks after starting pembrolizumab. These TCRs come from an adult with mismatch repair-deficient cancer.

The genes are TRBV28 and TRBJ2-7; no definite D call. Germline lookup yields CDR1 MDHEN and CDR2 SYDVKM. There are 12 residues in the CDR3. Trimming removed 6 bases at V and 2 bases at J, with 8 bases between. CDR3 coding DNA: TGTGCCAGCAGCCGGACCACCTACGAGCAGTACTTC. It codes for CASSRTTYEQYF.

The V and J genes are TRBV5-4 and TRBJ2-7; D gene uncertain. Germline V gene data show CDR1 as SGHNT and CDR2 as YYREEE (reference sequence). Trimming stripped 4 bases from V and 6 bases from J, with 8 bases between. The CDR3 totals 11 residues. The CDR3 here is CASSIGPEQYF. For the CDR3, the DNA is TGTGCCAGCAGCATCGGCCCCGAGCAGTACTTC.

This rearrangement joins TRBV5-1 to TRBJ2-5; D unclear. CDR3 length: 15 amino acids. The V end was cut by 0 bases, the J end by 0 bases, with 9 bases between. CDR1 SGHRS and CDR2 YFSETQ come from the germline V gene. CDR3 sequence (DNA): TGCGCCAGCAGCTTGGTTCGGCGTTACCAAGAGACCCAGTACTTC. Protein product: CASSLVRRYQETQYF.

The chain uses TRBV29-1 and TRBJ2-3, with TRBD2 identical over 9 bases. CDR1 is SQVTM, CDR2 ANQGSEA, per germline. This CDR3 region has 13 residues. Unmatched junction bases numbered 4, after V lost 3 bases and J lost 6 bases. Here the CDR3 DNA reads TGCAGCGTTGACCGCGGGAGGGGCGATACGCAGTATTTT. Amino acids: CSVDRGRGDTQYF.

This rearrangement joins TRBV9 to TRBJ2-7; 14 nucleotides agree with TRBD2. Germline V gene sequence: CDR1 SGDLS, CDR2 YYNGEE. The CDR3 loop spans 19 amino acids. Trimming took 3 bases from V and 4 from J; bases not matched to a gene: 15. The CDR3 protein is CASSAGGTSGSKGGYEQYF. Written as DNA, the CDR3 is TGTGCCAGCAGCGCCGGAGGGACTAGCGGGAGCAAGGGGGGGTACGAGCAGTACTTC.

This chain links TRBV4-3 with TRBJ2-5; TRBD1 is a possible D gene (5 bases). The CDR3 runs to 13 residues. Per the germline V gene, CDR1 is LGHNA and CDR2 is YSLEER. The germline V and J ends were trimmed by 1 base and 9 bases, with 12 bases remaining between them. This CDR3 is CASSQGQSNAQYF. CDR3 DNA sequence: TGCGCCAGCAGCCAAGGACAGAGTAACGCCCAGTACTTC.

The V call is TRBV18, the J call TRBJ2-7; possible D gene TRBD1, 6 bases. V lost 0 bases, J lost 0 bases, and 12 bases lay in between. The CDR3 loop spans 16 amino acids. Germline values: CDR1 KGHSH, CDR2 LQKENI. This chain's CDR3 is CASSPPNRDTSYEQYF. CDR3 in DNA: TGTGCCAGCTCACCACCCAACAGGGATACCTCCTACGAGCAGTACTTC.

J is TRBJ2-7 and V is TRBV27; a weak D match, TRBD1 (5 bases). V gave up 6 bases and J gave up 2 bases, with 14 bases separating them. From germline, CDR1 is MNHEY and CDR2 SMNVEV (reference sequence). The CDR3 loop spans 14 amino acids. This CDR3 is CASSTGFGAYEQYF. The CDR3, as DNA: TGTGCCAGCAGCACAGGATTTGGGGCCTACGAGCAGTACTTC.

The chain is built from TRBV29-1 and TRBJ2-5, with D possibly matching TRBD1 (5 bases). The CDR3 runs 11 residues. Germline V gene sequence: CDR1 SQVTM, CDR2 ANQGSEA. DNA of the CDR3: TGCAGTGGGGCTAGTCAAGAGACCCAGTACTTC. It specifies CSGASQETQYF.

Comments on this clone: An end of the junction differs from the germline gene, which may be a read error. V and J are TRBV7-7 and TRBJ1-1; 7 nucleotides agree with TRBD1. CDR1 SSHAT and CDR2 FNYEAQ come from the germline V gene (reference sequence). CDR3 length equals 14 residues. The CDR3 region has the DNA TGTGCTAGCAGCCTCAGACAGGGAAGAGAGGGAGCTTTCTTT. Protein product: CASSLRQGREGAFF.

This clone appeared once. The chain links TRBV7-9 to TRBJ2-3; no firm D call. The germline gives CDR1 SEHNR, CDR2 FQNEAQ (reference sequence). This CDR3 is 12 amino acids long. The V gene lost 2 bases and the J gene lost 4 bases, with 4 bases spanning the gap. The CDR3 nucleotides are TGTGCCAGCAGCTTACTTCCAGATACGCAGTATTTT. It yields the protein CASSLLPDTQYF.

This clone appeared a few times. V gene TRBV4-1 combines with J gene TRBJ1-4; D may be TRBD1 (5 bases). This CDR3 contains 14 residues. The ends were cut back, 2 bases at V and 2 bases at J, with 6 bases in the middle. CDR1 MGHRA and CDR2 YSYEKL come from the germline V gene. The CDR3 spells CASSQQGTNEKLFF. The DNA of the CDR3 is TGCGCCAGCAGCCAACAGGGCACTAATGAAAAACTGTTTTTT.

The chain couples TRBV19 to TRBJ2-3, with 16 bases that match TRBD2. Germline V gene data show CDR1 as LNHDA and CDR2 as SQIVND (reference sequence). CDR3 size: 17 residues. With 9 bases clipped from V and 3 bases from J, the junction kept 9 bases outside the gene matches. The CDR3, as DNA: TGTGCCAGCTCCGGGACTAGCGGGAGGGCCGGGACAGATACGCAGTATTTT. It translates to CASSGTSGRAGTDTQYF. The entire variable domain, with the rest obtained from reference TRBV19 and TRBJ2-3, is as follows: DGGITQSPKYLFRKEGQNVTLSCEQNLNHDAMYWYRQDPGQGLRLIYYSQIVNDFQKGDIAEGYSVSREKKESFPLTVTSAQKNPTAFYLCASSGTSGRAGTDTQYFGPGTRLTVL.

The chain recombines TRBV5-1 with TRBJ2-1, with 13 bases lining up with TRBD2. There are 15 residues in the CDR3. Germline values: CDR1 SGHRS, CDR2 YFSETQ. Losses at the gene ends were 2 bases for V and 10 bases for J; bases not matched to a gene: 6. The CDR3 here is CASSLLAGGGGEQFF. CDR3 DNA sequence: TGCGCCAGCAGCTTACTAGCGGGAGGGGGAGGAGAGCAGTTCTTC.

This clone was seen just once. The chain carries TRBV29-1 and TRBJ1-2, with D hard to call. This CDR3 region has 11 residues. Germline V CDR1 and CDR2: SQVTM, ANQGSEA. The germline V and J ends were trimmed by 3 bases and 13 bases, with 15 bases remaining between them. CDR3 coding DNA: TGCAGCGTTGAGGAAACAGCCGGGTCCACCTTC. This encodes CSVEETAGSTF.

CDR3 nucleotide sequence: TGTGCCAGTAGTATTAAGGGGGGACTGTCCTACAATGAGCAGTTCTTC. Its protein is CASSIKGGLSYNEQFF. The chain joins TRBV19 to TRBJ2-1; perhaps D is TRBD1 or TRBD2 (6 bases each). V gave up 3 bases and J gave up 1 base, with 13 bases separating them. The germline gives CDR1 LNHDA, CDR2 SQIVND (reference sequence). This CDR3 has 16 residues.

This chain joins TRBV7-9 and TRBJ2-1, with D unresolved. CDR1 and CDR2 from the germline V gene are SEHNR and FQNEAQ (reference sequence). V lost 4 bases and J 5 bases, leaving 15 bases between the germline ends. The CDR3 runs 15 residues. The CDR3 protein is CASSSRLTNNNEQFF. The DNA for the CDR3 is TGTGCCAGCAGCTCCCGGCTTACGAATAACAATGAGCAGTTCTTC.

On this clone: One end of the junction fails to match germline, which may point to a read error. J is TRBJ2-1 and V is TRBV9; TRBD2 matches at 9 bases. The CDR3 is 13 residues long. Germline values: CDR1 SGDLS, CDR2 YYNGEE. The CDR3 DNA reads TGTGCCAGCAGCCCCCACCCCAGCGGGGGGCGCGTCTTC. Its translation: CASSPHPSGGRVF.

The rearrangement joins TRBV7-8 to TRBJ1-1; unclear D gene. There are 14 residues in the CDR3. V was shortened by 3 bases and J by 7 bases, with 15 bases between the two germline ends. The V gene's germline CDR1 is SGHVS and CDR2 FQNEAQ. Here the CDR3 DNA reads TGTGCCAGCAGCTTTGCCGTATCTCACTATGAAGCTTTCTTT. It is translated as CASSFAVSHYEAFF.

A few counts support this clone. The chain carries TRBV5-1 and TRBJ1-5; D may be TRBD1 (6 bases). Germline V gives CDR1 SGHRS, CDR2 YFSETQ. The CDR3 covers 14 residues. Between the trimmed V and J ends, which lost 0 bases and 4 bases, there was a span of 8 bases. CDR3 sequence: CASSLGTANQPQHF. Here the CDR3 DNA reads TGCGCCAGCAGCTTGGGGACAGCTAATCAGCCCCAGCATTTT.